The rows below give T cell receptor beta chains drawn from one sample of a study of vaccination effects on CD4 cells after COVID-19. The assay was immunoSEQ multiplex PCR, and TCRdb's table has in-frame clones only and misses some. The data contain about 73,000 clones, under 85% of them seen just once; the ten biggest clones take up under 3%. Which antigens these TCRs recognize remains unknown. Sequences were derived from CD4+ T cells from PBMCs cultured with HCoV-NL63 spike peptides, sampled before COVID-19 vaccination. The receptors were sampled from a human donor who received a COVID-19 vaccine. The CDR3 runs from the conserved cysteine through the conserved F or W. A D gene is named only where the DNA matches it firmly. The size of a clone is reported for some rows only, either as once, few or many, or as a class for expanded clones.

d_call	j_call	clone_size	v_call	cdr3_nt	cdr3_aa
.	TRBJ2-3	.	TRBV7-2	TGTGCCAGCAGCTTAGCGCCTCCCACAGATACGCAGTATTTT	CASSLAPPTDTQYF
.	TRBJ1-6	.	TRBV3-1/TRBV3-2	TGTGCCAGCAGCCAAGAAGGGGCCCAGAAGAATTCACCCCTCCACTTT	CASSQEGAQKNSPLHF
TRBD2	TRBJ2-3	.	TRBV5-1	TGCGCCAGCAGCTTGGTCTTAGCGGGGGGGCCGGGAGATACGCAGTATTTT	CASSLVLAGGPGDTQYF
TRBD2	TRBJ2-2	.	TRBV7-8	TGTGCCAGCAGCTTCGGGGGGGCCGGGACCGGGGAGCTGTTTTTT	CASSFGGAGTGELFF
.	TRBJ2-5	.	TRBV6-2/TRBV6-3	TGTGCCAGCAGTTACTCTGGGCAGCCCCAAGAGACCCAGTACTTC	CASSYSGQPQETQYF
.	TRBJ1-4	.	TRBV6-1	TGTGCCAGCAGTGCCCTCACCTTCAACCTAGGGGCTAATGAAAAACTGTTTTTT	CASSALTFNLGANEKLFF
TRBD1	TRBJ2-1	.	TRBV6-5	TGTGCCAGCAGGCGGACAGGATTAGGGAGTGAGCAGTTCTTC	CASRRTGLGSEQFF
.	TRBJ2-2	.	TRBV4-3	TGCGCCAGCAGCCAGACCTATGGAGCTCCGAACACCGGGGAGCTGTTTTTT	CASSQTYGAPNTGELFF
.	TRBJ1-6	.	TRBV6-5	TGTGCCAGCAGTTCAGTGAGCTCCTATAATTCACCCCTCCACTTT	CASSSVSSYNSPLHF
TRBD2	TRBJ2-3	.	TRBV5-1	TGCGCCAGCAGCTTGAGACTAGCGCGGACAGATACGCAGTATTTT	CASSLRLARTDTQYF
TRBD1	TRBJ2-1	.	TRBV5-6	TGTGCCAGCAGCTTGGACAGGGGGAATGAGCAGTTCTTC	CASSLDRGNEQFF
TRBD1	TRBJ2-2	.	TRBV2	TGTGCCAGCAGCGCAGGACAGGGGGCGCAGACCGGGGAGCTGTTTTTT	CASSAGQGAQTGELFF
TRBD2	TRBJ2-3	once	TRBV5-5	TGTGCCAGCAGCCCCGGGACTAGCGGGGGGCTCGCTAGCACAGATACGCAGTATTTT	CASSPGTSGGLASTDTQYF
.	TRBJ2-1	.	TRBV4-1	TGCGCCAGCAGCGTCCGGGGGGCCTATGAGCAGTTCTTC	CASSVRGAYEQFF
.	TRBJ1-6	once	TRBV18	TGTGCCAGCTCACCACTGGGGGTCTCCGGCAAGTTCTCACCCCTCCACTTT	CASSPLGVSGKFSPLHF
TRBD1	TRBJ1-2	.	TRBV5-1	TGCGCCAGCAGCTTAGGAGGACAGGGAAACTATGGCTACACCTTC	CASSLGGQGNYGYTF
.	TRBJ1-5	.	TRBV19	TGTGCCAGTAGGACAGGCTATAGCAATCAGCCCCAGCATTTT	CASRTGYSNQPQHF